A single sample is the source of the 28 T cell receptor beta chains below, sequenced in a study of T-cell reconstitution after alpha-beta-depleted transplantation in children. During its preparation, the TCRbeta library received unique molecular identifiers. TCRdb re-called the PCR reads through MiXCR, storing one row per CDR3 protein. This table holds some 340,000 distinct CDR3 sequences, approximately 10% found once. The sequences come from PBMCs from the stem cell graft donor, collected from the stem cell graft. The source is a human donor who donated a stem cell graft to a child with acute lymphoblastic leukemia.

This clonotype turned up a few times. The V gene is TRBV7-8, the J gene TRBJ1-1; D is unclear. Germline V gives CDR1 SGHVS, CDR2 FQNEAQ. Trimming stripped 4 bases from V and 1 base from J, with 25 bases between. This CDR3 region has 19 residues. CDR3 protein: CASSYTPPGLRSRNTEAFF. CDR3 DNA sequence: TGTGCCAGCAGCTATACGCCCCCCGGGTTGCGATCTAGGAACACTGAAGCTTTCTTT. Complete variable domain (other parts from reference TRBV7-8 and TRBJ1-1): GAGVSQSPRYKVAKRGQDVALRCDPISGHVSLFWYQQALGQGPEFLTYFQNEAQLDKSGLPSDRFFAERPEGSVSTLKIQRTQQEDSAVYLCASSYTPPGLRSRNTEAFFGQGTRLTVV.

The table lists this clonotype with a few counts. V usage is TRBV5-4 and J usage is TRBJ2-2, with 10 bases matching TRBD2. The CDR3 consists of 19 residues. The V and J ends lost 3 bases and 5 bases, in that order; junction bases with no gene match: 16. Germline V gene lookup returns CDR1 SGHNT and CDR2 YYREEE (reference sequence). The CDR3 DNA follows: TGTGCCAGCAGCTCGGCCACGGTAGCGGGGGGAGGTTGGACCGGGGAGCTGTTTTTT. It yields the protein CASSSATVAGGGWTGELFF.

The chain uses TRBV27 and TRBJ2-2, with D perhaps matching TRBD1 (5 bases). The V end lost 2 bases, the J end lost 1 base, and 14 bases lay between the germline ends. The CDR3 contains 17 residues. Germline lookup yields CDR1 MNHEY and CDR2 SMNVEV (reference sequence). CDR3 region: CASSLRGEKRNTGELFF. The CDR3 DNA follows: TGTGCCAGCAGTTTAAGGGGTGAGAAAAGGAACACCGGGGAGCTGTTTTTT.

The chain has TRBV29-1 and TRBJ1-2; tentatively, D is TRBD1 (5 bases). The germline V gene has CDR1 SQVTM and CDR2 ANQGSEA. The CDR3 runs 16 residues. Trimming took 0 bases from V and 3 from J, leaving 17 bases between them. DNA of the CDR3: TGCAGCGTTGAAGATCTGTGGGGCAGGGACCACTATGGCTACACCTTC. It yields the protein CSVEDLWGRDHYGYTF.

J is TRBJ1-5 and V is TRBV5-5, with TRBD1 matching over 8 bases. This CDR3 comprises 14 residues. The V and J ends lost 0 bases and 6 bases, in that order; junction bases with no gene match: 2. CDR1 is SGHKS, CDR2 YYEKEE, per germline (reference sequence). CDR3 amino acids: CASSLVQGVQPQHF. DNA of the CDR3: TGTGCCAGCAGCTTGGTACAGGGGGTTCAGCCCCAGCATTTT.

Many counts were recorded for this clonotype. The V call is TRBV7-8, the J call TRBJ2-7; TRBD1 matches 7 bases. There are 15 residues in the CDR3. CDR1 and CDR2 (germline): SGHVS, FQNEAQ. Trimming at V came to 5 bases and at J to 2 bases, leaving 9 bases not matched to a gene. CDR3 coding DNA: TGTGCCAGCAGCCACCGGGGACAGCCGACCTACGAGCAGTACTTC. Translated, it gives CASSHRGQPTYEQYF.

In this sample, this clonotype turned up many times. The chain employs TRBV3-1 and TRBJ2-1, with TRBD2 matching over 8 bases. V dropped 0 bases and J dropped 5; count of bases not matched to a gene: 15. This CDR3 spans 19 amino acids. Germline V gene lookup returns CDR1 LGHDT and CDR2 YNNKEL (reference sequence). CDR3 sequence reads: CASSQDRPFRGLDNNEQFF. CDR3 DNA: TGTGCCAGCAGCCAAGATCGCCCGTTTAGGGGACTAGATAACAATGAGCAGTTCTTC.

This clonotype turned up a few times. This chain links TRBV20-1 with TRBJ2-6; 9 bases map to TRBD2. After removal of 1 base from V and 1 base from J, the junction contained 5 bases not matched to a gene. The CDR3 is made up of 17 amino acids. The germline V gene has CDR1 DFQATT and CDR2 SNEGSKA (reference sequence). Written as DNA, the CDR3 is TGCAGTGCTAGAGTTTTAGCGGGAGTTTCTGGGGCCAACGTCCTGACTTTC. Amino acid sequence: CSARVLAGVSGANVLTF.

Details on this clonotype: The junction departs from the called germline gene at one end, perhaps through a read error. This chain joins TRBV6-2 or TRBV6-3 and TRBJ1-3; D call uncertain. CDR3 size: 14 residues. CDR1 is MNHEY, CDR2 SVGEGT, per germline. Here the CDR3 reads CASSWTVSGNTMYF. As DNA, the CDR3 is TGTGCCAGCAGTTGGACGGTCTCTGGAAACACCATGTATTTT.

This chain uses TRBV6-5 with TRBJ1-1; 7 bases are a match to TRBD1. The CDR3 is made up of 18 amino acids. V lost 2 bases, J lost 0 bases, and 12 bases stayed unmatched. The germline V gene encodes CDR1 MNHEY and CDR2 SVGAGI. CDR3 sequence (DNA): TGTGCCAGCAGTTACGATCCCGGGACAGACCCGATGAACACTGAAGCTTTCTTT. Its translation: CASSYDPGTDPMNTEAFF.

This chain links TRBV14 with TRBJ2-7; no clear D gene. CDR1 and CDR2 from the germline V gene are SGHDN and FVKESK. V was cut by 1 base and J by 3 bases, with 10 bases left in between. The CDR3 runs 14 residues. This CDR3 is CASSQVGYYYEQYF. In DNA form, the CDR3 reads TGTGCCAGCAGCCAAGTGGGGTACTACTACGAGCAGTACTTC.

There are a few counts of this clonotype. The CDR3 protein is CSASTGGYYEQYF. CDR3 coding DNA: TGCAGCGCATCGACAGGGGGCTACTACGAGCAGTACTTC. V and J are TRBV29-1 and TRBJ2-7, with 10 nucleotides matching TRBD1. Trimming took 7 bases from V and 3 from J; bases not matched to a gene: 6. This CDR3 is 13 amino acids long. CDR1 and CDR2 from the germline V gene are SQVTM and ANQGSEA.

The CDR3 coding sequence is TGTGCCAGCAGTTACTCCCCGGGACAGGGGGCTAGAGTCAAAAACATTCAGTACTTC. This codes for CASSYSPGQGARVKNIQYF. The chain joins TRBV6-2 or TRBV6-3 to TRBJ2-4, with 12 positions matching TRBD1. J was trimmed by 3 bases and V by 0 bases; bases with no gene match: 9. Germline-derived CDR1 and CDR2 are MNHEY and SVGEGT. This CDR3 comprises 19 residues.

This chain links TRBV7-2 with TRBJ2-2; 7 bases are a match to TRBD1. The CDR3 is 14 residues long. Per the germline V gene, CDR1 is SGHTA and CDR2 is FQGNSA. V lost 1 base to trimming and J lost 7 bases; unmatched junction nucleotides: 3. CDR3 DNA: TGTGCCAGCAGCTTAGACCAGGGGGACGGGGAGCTGTTTTTT. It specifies CASSLDQGDGELFF.

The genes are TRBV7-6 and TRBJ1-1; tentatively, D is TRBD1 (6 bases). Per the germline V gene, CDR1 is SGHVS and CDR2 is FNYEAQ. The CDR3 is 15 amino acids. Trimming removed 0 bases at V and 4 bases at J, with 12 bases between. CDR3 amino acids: CASSLAQGPTTEAFF. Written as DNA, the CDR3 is TGTGCCAGCAGCTTAGCCCAGGGGCCGACCACTGAAGCTTTCTTT.

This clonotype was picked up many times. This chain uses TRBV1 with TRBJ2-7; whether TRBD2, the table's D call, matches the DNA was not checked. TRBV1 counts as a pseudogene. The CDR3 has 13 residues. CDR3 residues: CTSDQLAVDEQYF. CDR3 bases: TGCACCAGCGACCAACTAGCGGTAGACGAGCAGTACTTC.

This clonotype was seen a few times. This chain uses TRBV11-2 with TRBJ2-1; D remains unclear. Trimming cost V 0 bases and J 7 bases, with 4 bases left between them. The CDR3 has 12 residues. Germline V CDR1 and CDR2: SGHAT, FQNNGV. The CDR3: CASSLDVNEQFF. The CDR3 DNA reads TGTGCCAGCAGCTTAGATGTGAATGAGCAGTTCTTC.

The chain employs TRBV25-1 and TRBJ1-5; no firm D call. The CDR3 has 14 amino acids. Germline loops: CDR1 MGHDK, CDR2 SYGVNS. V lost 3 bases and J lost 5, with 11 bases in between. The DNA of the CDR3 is TGTGCCAGCAGTGAGTCGGGGTCCTATCAGCCCCAGCATTTT. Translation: CASSESGSYQPQHF.

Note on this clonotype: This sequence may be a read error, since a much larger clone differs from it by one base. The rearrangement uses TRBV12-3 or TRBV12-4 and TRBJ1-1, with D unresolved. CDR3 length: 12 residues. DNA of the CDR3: TGTGCCAACAGTCCGGCGGGGACTGAAGCTTTCTTT. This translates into CANSPAGTEAFF.

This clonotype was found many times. The CDR3 sequence: CASSITGLTSQYF. DNA for the CDR3: TGTGCCAGCAGCATCACAGGGCTGACGTCGCAGTACTTC. The V and J genes are TRBV27 and TRBJ2-7; D might be TRBD1 (6 bases). This CDR3 is 13 amino acids long. Trimming stripped 6 bases from V and 9 bases from J, with 18 bases between. CDR1 MNHEY and CDR2 SMNVEV come from the germline V gene (reference sequence).

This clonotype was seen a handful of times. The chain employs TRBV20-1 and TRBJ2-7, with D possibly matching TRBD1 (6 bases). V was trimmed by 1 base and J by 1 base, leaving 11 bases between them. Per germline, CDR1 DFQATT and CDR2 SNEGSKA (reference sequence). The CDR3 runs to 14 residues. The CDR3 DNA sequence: TGCAGTGCTAGAGGGGCAGGGGTGTCCTACGAGCAGTACTTC. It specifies CSARGAGVSYEQYF.

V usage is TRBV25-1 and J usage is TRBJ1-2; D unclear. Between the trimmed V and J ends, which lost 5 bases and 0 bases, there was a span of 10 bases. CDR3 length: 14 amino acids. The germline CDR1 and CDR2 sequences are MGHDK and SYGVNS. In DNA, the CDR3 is TGTGCCAGCAGTTCGGGCCTTACTAACTATGGCTACACCTTC. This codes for CASSSGLTNYGYTF.

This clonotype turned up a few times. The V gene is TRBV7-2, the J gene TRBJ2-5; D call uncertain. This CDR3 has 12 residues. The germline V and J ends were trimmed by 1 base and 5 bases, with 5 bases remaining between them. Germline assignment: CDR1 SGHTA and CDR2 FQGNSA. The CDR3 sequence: CASSLEVETQYF. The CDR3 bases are TGTGCCAGCAGCTTAGAGGTGGAGACCCAGTACTTC.

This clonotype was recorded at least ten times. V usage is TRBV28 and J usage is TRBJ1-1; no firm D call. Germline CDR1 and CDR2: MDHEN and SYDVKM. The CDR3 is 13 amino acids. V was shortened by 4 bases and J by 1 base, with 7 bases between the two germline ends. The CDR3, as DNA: TGTGCCAGCAGTTCCCCCCCGAACACTGAAGCTTTCTTT. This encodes CASSSPPNTEAFF.

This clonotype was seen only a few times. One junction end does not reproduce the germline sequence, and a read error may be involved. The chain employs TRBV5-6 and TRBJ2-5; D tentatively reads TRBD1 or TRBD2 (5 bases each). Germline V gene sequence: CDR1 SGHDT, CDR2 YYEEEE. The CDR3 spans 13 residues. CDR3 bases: TGTGCCAGCAGCCCCGGGACGCAAGGGACCCAGTACTTC. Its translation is CASSPGTQGTQYF.

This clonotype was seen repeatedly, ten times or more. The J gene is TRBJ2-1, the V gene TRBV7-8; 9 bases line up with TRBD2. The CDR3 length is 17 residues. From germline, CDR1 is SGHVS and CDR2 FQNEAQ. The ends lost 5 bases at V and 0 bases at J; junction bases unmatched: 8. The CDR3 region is CASSPVKTSGSYNEQFF. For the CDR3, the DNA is TGTGCCAGCAGCCCTGTGAAGACTAGCGGCTCCTACAATGAGCAGTTCTTC.

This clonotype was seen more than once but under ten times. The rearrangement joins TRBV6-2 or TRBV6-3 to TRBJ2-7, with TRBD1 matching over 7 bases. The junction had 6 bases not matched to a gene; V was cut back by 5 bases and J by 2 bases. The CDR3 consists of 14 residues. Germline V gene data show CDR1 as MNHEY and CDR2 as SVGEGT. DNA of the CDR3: TGTGCCAGCAGTGACCGACAGGGAACCTACGAGCAGTACTTC. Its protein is CASSDRQGTYEQYF.

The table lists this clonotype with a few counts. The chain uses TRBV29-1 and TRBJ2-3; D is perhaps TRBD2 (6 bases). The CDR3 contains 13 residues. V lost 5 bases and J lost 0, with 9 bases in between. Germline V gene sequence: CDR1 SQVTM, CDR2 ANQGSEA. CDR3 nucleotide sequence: TGCAGCGTTCTTGGGGGGAGCACAGATACGCAGTATTTT. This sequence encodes CSVLGGSTDTQYF.